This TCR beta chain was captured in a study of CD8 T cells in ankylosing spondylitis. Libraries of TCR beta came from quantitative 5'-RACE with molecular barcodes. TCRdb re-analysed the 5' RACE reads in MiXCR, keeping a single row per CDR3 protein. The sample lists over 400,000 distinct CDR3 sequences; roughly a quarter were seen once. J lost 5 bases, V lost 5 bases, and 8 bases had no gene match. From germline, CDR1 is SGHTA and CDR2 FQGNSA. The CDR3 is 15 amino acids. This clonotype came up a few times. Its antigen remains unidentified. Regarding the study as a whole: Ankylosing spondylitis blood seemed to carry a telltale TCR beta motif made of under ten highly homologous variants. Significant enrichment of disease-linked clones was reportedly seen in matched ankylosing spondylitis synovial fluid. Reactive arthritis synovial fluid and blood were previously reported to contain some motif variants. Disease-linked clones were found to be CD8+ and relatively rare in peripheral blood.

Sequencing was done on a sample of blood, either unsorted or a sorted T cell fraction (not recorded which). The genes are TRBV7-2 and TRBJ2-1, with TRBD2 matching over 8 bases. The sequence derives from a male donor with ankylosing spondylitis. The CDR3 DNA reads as TGTGCCAGCAGCCCATGGGCTAGCGGGCACAATGAGCAGTTCTTC. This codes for CASSPWASGHNEQFF.